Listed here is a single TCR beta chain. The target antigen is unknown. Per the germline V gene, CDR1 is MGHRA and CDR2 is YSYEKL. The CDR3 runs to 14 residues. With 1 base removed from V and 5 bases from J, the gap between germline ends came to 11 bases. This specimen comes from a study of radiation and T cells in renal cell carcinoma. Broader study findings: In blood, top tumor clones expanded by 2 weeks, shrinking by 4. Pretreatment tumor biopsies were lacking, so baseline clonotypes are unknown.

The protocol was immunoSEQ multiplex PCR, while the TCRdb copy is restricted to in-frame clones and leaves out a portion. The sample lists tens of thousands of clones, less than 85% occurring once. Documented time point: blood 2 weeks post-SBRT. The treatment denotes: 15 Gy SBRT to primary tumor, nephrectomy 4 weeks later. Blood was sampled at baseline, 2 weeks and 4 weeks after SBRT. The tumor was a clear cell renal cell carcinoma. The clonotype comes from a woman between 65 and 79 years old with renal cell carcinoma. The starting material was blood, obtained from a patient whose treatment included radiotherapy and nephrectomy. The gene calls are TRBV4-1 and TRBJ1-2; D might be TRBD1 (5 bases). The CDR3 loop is CASSQGGTAYGYTF. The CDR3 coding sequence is TGCGCCAGCAGCCAAGGAGGGACGGCGTATGGCTACACCTTC.